The entry that follows covers one TCR beta chain sequence. The antigen is undetermined. Looked up from germline, CDR1 is GTSNPN and CDR2 is SVGIG (reference sequence). V dropped 1 base and J dropped 2 bases, with 17 bases sitting between them. The CDR3 loop spans 17 amino acids. Over several immunoSEQ plates, each subset's genomic DNA was distributed in even portions. Only in-frame clones appear in the TCRdb table, and some are missing; sequencing was by immunoSEQ multiplex PCR. The table lists about 1 million clones, about 75% of them singletons, with around 1.5% in the top ten. The sample originates from a study of shared clonotypes between healthy human individuals. Notes on the study in general: In a handful of donors, around 5.5% of naive CD4 clonotypes appeared in common. Naive subsets tended to show greater estimated richness than memory subsets.

The chain carries TRBV30 and TRBJ2-2, with D possibly being TRBD1 or TRBD2 (8 bases each). The sample taken for sequencing was memory CD4+ T cells sorted from blood. Subset defined: CD45RA-negative fraction. This clonotype was obtained from a young man in good health. CDR3 DNA sequence: TGTGCCTGGAGTGCCGGGAGGGCAGGGGGCAACACCGGGGAGCTGTTTTTT. The encoded protein is CAWSAGRAGGNTGELFF. The whole variable domain, filled in from reference TRBV30 and TRBJ2-2, reads SQTIHQWPATLVQPVGSPLSLECTVEGTSNPNLYWYRQAAGRGLQLLFYSVGIGQISSEVPQNLSASRPQDRQFILSSKKLLLSDSGFYLCAWSAGRAGGNTGELFFGEGSRLTVL.